What follows describes a single TCR beta chain. Its matching antigen is unknown. These data belong to a study of cytomegalovirus exposure and HLA in healthy donors. Generated by immunoSEQ multiplex PCR, the TCRdb table keeps only in-frame clones and is missing some. The table shows 150,000 to 200,000 clones, with about four fifths occurring only once. Study-wide results and limits: Reports showed the classifier diagnosing cytomegalovirus status with high specificity and sensitivity. In vitro, three CMV-associated chains proved specific for CMV antigens.

The CDR3 is made up of 17 amino acids. Deletions cut 3 bases from V and 4 bases from J, with 21 bases between. Germline assignment: CDR1 SGHNT and CDR2 YYREEE (reference sequence). The sequencing input was PBMCs. This clonotype was obtained from a woman under 30 in good health and CMV-seropositive. The rearrangement joins TRBV5-4 to TRBJ2-3; D possibly corresponds to TRBD1 (6 bases). The CDR3 is CASSWGRAGVKADTQYF. CDR3 DNA: TGTGCCAGCAGCTGGGGGCGGGCGGGTGTTAAAGCAGATACGCAGTATTTT.